This TCR beta chain is drawn from a study of blood T cells in healthy people across ages (dated by TCRdb to about 2015). Regarding the complete study: Template switching captured roughly one uniquely barcoded TCR beta cDNA molecule per two T cells in model experiments. To track age-related changes in TCR beta repertoire diversity, the study relied on deep sequencing normalized with unique cDNA molecular identifiers. Four age groups were formed from the donors: young (average about 17 years), middle-aged (around 37), aged (around 68) and long-lived (approximately 78). To avoid experimental bias, donors of different ages were distributed randomly across sequencing lanes. Using the same blood draw, the study looked at two additional independent replicas of 1 million unique cDNA reads for two donors, one aged 18 to 30 and the other aged 80 or older.

As for this clonotype: Its recognized antigen is unknown. No base quality information exists; no much larger clone differs at one position.

The library was built by means of 5' RACE. A second PCR of about 7 to 12 cycles was run with a J-beta primer mix and a sample-barcoded 5' primer. Each TCR beta cDNA molecule received a unique molecular identifier from a template-switch 5' adaptor carrying 12 random nucleotides. Each sample yielded at least 2.5 million CDR3-containing paired-end reads. The Mint cDNA synthesis kit, primed by a TRBC-specific oligonucleotide, was used to synthesize first-strand cDNA from all RNA. After uracil-DNA glycosylase treatment, a first 18-cycle PCR used universal primers M1SS and BC2_uni_R on all cDNA. Regarding the original processing steps: For normalization, 1 million high-quality reads, each with a distinct molecular identifier, were randomly selected from each sample. Reads sharing molecular identifiers were discarded rather than binned into consensus sequences. MiTCR, with a Q25 quality threshold and the strictest error-elimination algorithm, was used for CDR3 identification, clonotype clustering and error correction. A nonparametric unseen species model with Euler transformation was used to estimate a lower bound on total TCR beta diversity. TCRdb applied fastp at Q25 and MiXCR to the public reads, then kept only in-frame beta chains. Entries that share a CDR3 protein sequence are merged under the most common genes and DNA. The V and J calls were determined by TCRdb, not by the authors. The sample yields approximately 1,700,000 distinct CDR3 sequences; 30% to 40% were counted once. Of the sample, 23% is held by the ten largest clones.

The approximately 39 donors, aged 6 to 90 years, were systemically healthy Caucasian individuals from Russia. Each donor gave approximately 10 milliliters of peripheral blood, collected into EDTA-treated Vacutainer tubes. Ficoll-Paque density-gradient centrifugation was used to isolate PBMCs, with at least 6 million per sample. Total RNA, at least 5 micrograms per sample, was extracted from PBMCs with Trizol reagent. For every donor, an aliquot of PBMCs went through flow cytometry to measure the percentages of naive CD45RAhigh/CD27high T cells. What the research found in general, with its limitations: Observed TCR beta diversity per million T cells fell roughly linearly with age, and a significant reduction was already apparent by age roughly 41. There was a strong correlation between observed TCR beta diversity and the percentage of naive T cells measured by flow cytometry. Compared with the aged group, more naive CD4+ T cells, fewer expanded clones and increased TCR diversity were shown by the long-lived group, suggesting age selection. Estimates of total diversity based on one million sequenced T cells were considered lower bounds and underestimates. Conclusive comparison of naive and antigen-experienced compartments was prevented by the profiling of bulk unsorted PBMCs. Because donor CMV infection status was unknown, age-related changes in expanded clonotypes were potentially confounded.

The CDR1 and CDR2 encoded by the germline V gene are SGHRS and YFSETQ. At the junction V is shortened by 5 bases and J by 2 bases, with 21 bases in between. The CDR3 goes from the cysteine to the phenylalanine over 17 residues. Solely the CDR3 DNA is kept, with 51 bases framed from the first base. The sample was blood. This TCR was recovered from a human donor in good health. The chain joins TRBV5-1 to TRBJ2-3; the D segment could be TRBD2, given 6 matching bases. DNA sequence: TGCGCCAGCAGTAATCCGGGACTCCAAACTATCACAGATACGCAGTATTTT. Its protein is CASSNPGLQTITDTQYF.